A selection of T cell receptor beta chains follows, all from one sample in a study of CD8 T cells in Susac syndrome. TCRdb independently ran MiXCR on the immunoSEQ multiplex PCR reads; one entry per CDR3 protein. Of some 150,000 distinct CDR3 sequences listed, about 94% are singletons. The sequenced sample consisted of CD8+ T cells from PBMCs. These receptor sequences come from a human donor with multiple sclerosis. CDR3s leave out the opening cysteine and the closing phenylalanine or tryptophan. A D gene is named only where the DNA matches it firmly.

ASSLMQGTLYYGYT - TRBV5-1
ASSPKRGGRDEQF TRBD2 TRBV7-3
ASSSKQGAGANVLT - TRBV5-1
ASSQDIASYEQY - TRBV7-9
ASPPRTSGSPDTQY TRBD2 TRBV2
ASSQTGWLHEAF TRBD1 TRBV7-9
ASSLGTGGKGGYT TRBD1 TRBV7-9
ASSLVLTGVNTGELF TRBD1 TRBV7-8
ASGRGQETQY TRBD2 TRBV3-1
ASSLTPGQELF TRBD1 TRBV18
ASRDRENYEQY TRBD1 TRBV19
ATSVDRSEAF - TRBV25-1
ASSETEGTRSYEQY - TRBV2
ATRQERGKLF - TRBV15
ASRPNRASGYGYT - TRBV7-8
ASVLGGAF - TRBV2
ASRRTGITGELF TRBD1 TRBV6-2/TRBV6-3
ASSASGGTDTQY TRBD2 TRBV6-4
ASSTGGSTYEQY TRBD1 TRBV9
SVGGDRRTEAF - TRBV29-1
ATSVPGQGAIGELF TRBD1 TRBV24-1
ASGYGETQY - TRBV12-3/TRBV12-4
ASSPRTSGGPVVTQY TRBD2 TRBV7-3
ASSPQLAGGTDTQY TRBD2 TRBV9
ASSDSGTGFLPQH TRBD1 TRBV27
ASSYDRTRNYNEQF - TRBV6-2/TRBV6-3
ASSQGKQGWQY - TRBV3-1
ASRDSYEQY - TRBV27
ASSAPGQGHNEQF TRBD1 TRBV9
ASSFPGSAAF - TRBV27
ASSQAPGGHSEQF TRBD2 TRBV14
ASCENPDRASYEQY TRBD1 TRBV2
ASFRDRDNEQF TRBD1 TRBV27
SDTDGQGVTEAF TRBD1 TRBV29-1
ASSQDGGGTEAF - TRBV4-3
ASSLGGNREKLF - TRBV13
AISSLRRDANTGELF - TRBV10-3
ASSAGTIGEQF TRBD2 TRBV9
SARNRDREYGYT TRBD1 TRBV20-1
SVEGPSSYNEQF - TRBV29-1
AISEATGVGSPLH TRBD1 TRBV10-3
ASSPGEGSYEQY TRBD2 TRBV9
ASSLRREAENIQY - TRBV5-4
ASSSPRGTQY - TRBV27
ASSSQGGNYGYT - TRBV12-3/TRBV12-4
SARDINYGYT - TRBV20-1
ASSVNRGLTDTQY TRBD1 TRBV7-9
AWSEQGNYGYT - TRBV30
ASSHRTGNYEQY TRBD1 TRBV4-3
ASSVGGTTGDGYT TRBD1 TRBV9
AESPTGAGELF TRBD1 TRBV5-4
SARDPGGNTEAF - TRBV20-1
SAGDRGGQETQY TRBD1 TRBV20-1